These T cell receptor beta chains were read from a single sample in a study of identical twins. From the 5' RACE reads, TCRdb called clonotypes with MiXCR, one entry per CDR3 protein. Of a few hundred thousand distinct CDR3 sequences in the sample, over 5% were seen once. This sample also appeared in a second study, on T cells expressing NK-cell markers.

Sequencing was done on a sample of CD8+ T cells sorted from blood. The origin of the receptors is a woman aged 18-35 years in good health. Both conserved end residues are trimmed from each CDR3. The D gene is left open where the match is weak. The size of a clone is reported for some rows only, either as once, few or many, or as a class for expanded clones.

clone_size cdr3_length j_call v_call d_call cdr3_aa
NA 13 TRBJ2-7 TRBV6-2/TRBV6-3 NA ASMGLRTIGYEQY
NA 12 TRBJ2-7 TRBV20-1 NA SARDCRGGYEQY
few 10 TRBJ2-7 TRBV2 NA ASNPGINEQY
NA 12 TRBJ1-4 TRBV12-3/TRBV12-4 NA ASSGGRAYEKLF
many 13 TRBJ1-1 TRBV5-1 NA ASSKDAAMNTEAF
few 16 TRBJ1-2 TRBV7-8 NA ASSLDGGRRGETMANT
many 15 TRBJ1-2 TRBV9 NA ASSEWGDPNLGYGYT
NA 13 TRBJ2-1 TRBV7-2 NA ASSLGGPTINEQF
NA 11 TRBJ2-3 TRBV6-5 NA ASSYVITDTQY
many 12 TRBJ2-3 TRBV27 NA ASSLQGRSHTQY
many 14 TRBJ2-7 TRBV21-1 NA ASSKAWTGGTYEQY
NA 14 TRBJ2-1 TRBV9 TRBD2 ASSSVGGRAGNEQF
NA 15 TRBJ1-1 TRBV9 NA ASSPLVSFTLNTEAF